This entry describes one TCR beta chain. What it recognizes is unknown. Trimming at V came to 3 bases and at J to 2 bases, leaving 7 bases not matched to a gene. This CDR3 region has 15 residues. Per the germline V gene, CDR1 is LNHDA and CDR2 is SQIVND (reference sequence). These data belong to a study of CD8+ T cells in alopecia areata. Regarding the study as a whole: Tissue-resident alphabeta T cells belonging to normal skin likewise get sequenced within scalp specimens.

Sample treatment: oral pan-JAK inhibitor, 5-10 mg twice daily. Extracted from the samples, RNA was reverse transcribed into cDNA to serve as the sequencing template. Sequencing was performed with immunoSEQ multiplex PCR; in TCRdb, only in-frame clones are kept and a portion is missing. The sample includes some 150,000 clones, approximately 80% of them seen just once. The source was CD8+ T cells sorted from blood, collected at week 4, from a patient treated with tofacitinib. The TCR originated in a human donor with alopecia areata. The chain links TRBV19 to TRBJ2-7; 7 nucleotides agree with TRBD1. This chain's CDR3 is CASSIRTGVPYEQYF. The CDR3 bases are TGTGCCAGTAGTATTAGAACAGGGGTCCCCTACGAGCAGTACTTC.